Sequencing of this TCR beta chain was carried out in a study of identical twins. Study results and limitations: For zero-insertion analyses, partial confounding could come from invariant MAIT and iNKT cells.

CDR3 length equals 15 residues. This clonotype was counted many times. What it recognizes is unknown. MiXCR was run by TCRdb on the 5' RACE reads, yielding one entry per CDR3 protein. The table lists about 900,000 distinct CDR3 sequences, roughly an eighth of them singletons. These records were also assigned to another study, of yellow fever vaccine responses in identical twins.

This clonotype was sampled from a woman aged 18-30 years in good health. Specimen: PBMCs. The chain links TRBV21-1 to TRBJ1-1. TRBV21-1 is an annotated pseudogene. The CDR3 sequence is CASSKGRVTNTEAFF. As DNA, the CDR3 is TGTGCCAGCAGCAAAGGTCGGGTTACGAACACTGAAGCTTTCTTT.